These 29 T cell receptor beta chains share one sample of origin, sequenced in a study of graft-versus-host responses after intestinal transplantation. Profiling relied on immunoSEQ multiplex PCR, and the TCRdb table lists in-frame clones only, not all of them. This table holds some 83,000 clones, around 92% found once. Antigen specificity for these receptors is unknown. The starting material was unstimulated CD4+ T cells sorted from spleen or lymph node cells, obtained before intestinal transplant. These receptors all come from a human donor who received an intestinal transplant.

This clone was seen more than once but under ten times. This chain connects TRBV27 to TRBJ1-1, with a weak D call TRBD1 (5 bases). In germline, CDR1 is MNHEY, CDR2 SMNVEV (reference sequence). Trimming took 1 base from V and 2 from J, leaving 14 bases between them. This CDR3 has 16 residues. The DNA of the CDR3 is TGTGCCAGCAGTTTATACCAGGGCCCAGGTAACACTGAAGCTTTCTTT. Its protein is CASSLYQGPGNTEAFF.

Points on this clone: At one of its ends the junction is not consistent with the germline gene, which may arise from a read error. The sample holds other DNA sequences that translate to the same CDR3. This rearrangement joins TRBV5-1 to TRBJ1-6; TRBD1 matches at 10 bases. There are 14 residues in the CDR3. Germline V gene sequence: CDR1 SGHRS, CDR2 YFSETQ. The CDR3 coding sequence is TGCGCTAGCAGCAGGGACAGGGGTAATTCACCCCTCCACTTT. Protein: CASSRDRGNSPLHF. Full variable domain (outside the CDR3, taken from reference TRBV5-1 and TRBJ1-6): KAGVTQTPRYLIKTRGQQVTLSCSPISGHRSVSWYQQTPGQGLQFLFEYFSETQRNKGNFPGRFSGRQFSNSRSEMNVSTLELGDSALYLCASSRDRGNSPLHFGNGTRLTVT.

In DNA, the CDR3 is TGTGCCAGCTCACCACGAATAGGGCGGGTCAAGACCCAGTACTTC. This gives the protein CASSPRIGRVKTQYF. The chain recombines TRBV18 with TRBJ2-5; weak D call: TRBD2 (5 bases). This CDR3 has 15 amino acids. Trimming left V 1 base short and J 6 bases short, with 15 bases between. Looked up from germline, CDR1 is KGHSH and CDR2 is LQKENI. Filled out from reference TRBV18 and TRBJ2-5, the complete variable domain reads NAGVMQNPRHLVRRRGQEARLRCSPMKGHSHVYWYRQLPEEGLKFMVYLQKENIIDESGMPKERFSAEFPKEGPSILRIQQVVRGDSAAYFCASSPRIGRVKTQYFGPGTRLLVL.

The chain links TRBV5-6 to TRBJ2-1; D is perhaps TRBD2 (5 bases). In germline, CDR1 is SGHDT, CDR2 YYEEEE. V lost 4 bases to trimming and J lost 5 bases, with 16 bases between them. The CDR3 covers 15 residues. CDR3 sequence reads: CASSLSGDGDNEQFF. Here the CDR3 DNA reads TGTGCCAGCAGCCTATCCGGGGATGGCGACAATGAGCAGTTCTTC.

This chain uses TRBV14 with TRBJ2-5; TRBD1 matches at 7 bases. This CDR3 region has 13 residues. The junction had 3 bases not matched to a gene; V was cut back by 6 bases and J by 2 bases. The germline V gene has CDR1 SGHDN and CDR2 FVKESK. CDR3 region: CASRPTGQETQYF. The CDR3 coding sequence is TGTGCCAGCAGACCGACAGGGCAAGAGACCCAGTACTTC.

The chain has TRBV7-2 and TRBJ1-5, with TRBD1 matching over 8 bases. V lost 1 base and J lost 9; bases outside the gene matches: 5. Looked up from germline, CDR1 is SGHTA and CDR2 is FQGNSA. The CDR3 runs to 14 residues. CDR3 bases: TGTGCCAGCAGCTTAGGGACAGGGATGGGGCCCCAGCATTTT. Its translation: CASSLGTGMGPQHF. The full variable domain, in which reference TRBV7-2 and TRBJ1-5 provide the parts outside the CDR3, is GAGVSQSPSNKVTEKGKDVELRCDPISGHTALYWYRQSLGQGLEFLIYFQGNSAPDKSGLPSDRFSAERTGGSVSTLTIQRTQQEDSAVYLCASSLGTGMGPQHFGDGTRLSIL.

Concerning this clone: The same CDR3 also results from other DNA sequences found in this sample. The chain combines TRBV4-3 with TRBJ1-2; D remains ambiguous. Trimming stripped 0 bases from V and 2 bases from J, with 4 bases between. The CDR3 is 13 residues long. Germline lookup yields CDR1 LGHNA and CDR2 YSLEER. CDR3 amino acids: CASSQDRNYGYTF. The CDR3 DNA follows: TGCGCCAGCAGCCAAGACAGAAACTATGGCTACACCTTC.

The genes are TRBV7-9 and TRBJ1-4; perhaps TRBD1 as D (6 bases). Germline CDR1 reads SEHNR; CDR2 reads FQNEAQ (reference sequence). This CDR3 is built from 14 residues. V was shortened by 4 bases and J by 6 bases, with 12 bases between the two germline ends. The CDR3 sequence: CASSSDRNYEKLFF. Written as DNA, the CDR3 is TGTGCCAGCAGCTCCGACAGGAACTATGAAAAACTGTTTTTT.

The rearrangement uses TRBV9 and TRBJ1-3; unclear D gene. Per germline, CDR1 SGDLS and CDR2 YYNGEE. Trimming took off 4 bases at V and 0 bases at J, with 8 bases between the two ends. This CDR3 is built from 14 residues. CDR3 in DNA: TGTGCCAGCAGCCCGAGGGACTCTGGAAACACCATATATTTT. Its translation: CASSPRDSGNTIYF.

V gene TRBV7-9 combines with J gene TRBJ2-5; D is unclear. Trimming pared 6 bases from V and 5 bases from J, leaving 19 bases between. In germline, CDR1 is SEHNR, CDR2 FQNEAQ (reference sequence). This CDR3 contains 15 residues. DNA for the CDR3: TGTGCCAGCAGGCCTTCGGCTAGTGGATATGAGACCCAGTACTTC. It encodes CASRPSASGYETQYF.

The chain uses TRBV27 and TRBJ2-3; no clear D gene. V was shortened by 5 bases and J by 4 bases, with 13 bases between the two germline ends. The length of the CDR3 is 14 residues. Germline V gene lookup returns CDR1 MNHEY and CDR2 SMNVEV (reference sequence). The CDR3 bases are TGTGCCAGCAGTCTCCACGCGATGGCAGATACGCAGTATTTT. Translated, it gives CASSLHAMADTQYF.

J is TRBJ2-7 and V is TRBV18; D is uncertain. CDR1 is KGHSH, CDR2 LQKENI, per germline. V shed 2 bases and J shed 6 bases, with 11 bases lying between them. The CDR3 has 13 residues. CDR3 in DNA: TGTGCCAGCTCACCAAAGGAGTTAAGCGAGCAGTACTTC. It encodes CASSPKELSEQYF.

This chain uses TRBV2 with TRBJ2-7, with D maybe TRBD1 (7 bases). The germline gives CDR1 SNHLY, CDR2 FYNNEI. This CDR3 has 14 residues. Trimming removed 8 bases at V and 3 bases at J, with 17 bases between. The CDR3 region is CASGEDRNVYEQYF. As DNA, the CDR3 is TGTGCCAGCGGGGAGGACAGGAACGTCTACGAGCAGTACTTC.

The CDR3 is CASSARGPNTEAFF. The CDR3 DNA reads TGTGCCAGCAGCGCCAGGGGGCCAAACACTGAAGCTTTCTTT. The chain couples TRBV5-6 to TRBJ1-1; 8 nucleotides agree with TRBD1. The V segment lost 4 bases and the J segment 2 bases; nucleotides outside the gene matches: 4. This CDR3 contains 14 residues. Germline CDR1 and CDR2: SGHDT and YYEEEE.

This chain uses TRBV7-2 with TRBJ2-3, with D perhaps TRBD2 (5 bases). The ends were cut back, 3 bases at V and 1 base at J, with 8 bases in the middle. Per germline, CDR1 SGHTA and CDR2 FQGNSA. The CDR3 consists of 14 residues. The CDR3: CASSFGIRTDTQYF. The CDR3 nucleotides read TGTGCCAGCAGCTTCGGGATCCGCACAGATACGCAGTATTTT.

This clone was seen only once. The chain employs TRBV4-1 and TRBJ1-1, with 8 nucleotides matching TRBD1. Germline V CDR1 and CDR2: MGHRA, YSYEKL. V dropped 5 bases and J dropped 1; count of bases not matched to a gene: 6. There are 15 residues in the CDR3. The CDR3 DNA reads TGCGCCAGCAGCAACGCCGGGACAGGGAACACTGAAGCTTTCTTT. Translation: CASSNAGTGNTEAFF.

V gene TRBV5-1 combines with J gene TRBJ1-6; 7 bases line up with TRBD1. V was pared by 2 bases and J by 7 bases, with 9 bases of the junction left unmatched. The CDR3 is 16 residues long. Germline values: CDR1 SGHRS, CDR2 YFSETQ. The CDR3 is CASSLLTGQPNSPLHF. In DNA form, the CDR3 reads TGCGCCAGCAGCTTACTAACGGGACAGCCGAATTCACCCCTCCACTTT.

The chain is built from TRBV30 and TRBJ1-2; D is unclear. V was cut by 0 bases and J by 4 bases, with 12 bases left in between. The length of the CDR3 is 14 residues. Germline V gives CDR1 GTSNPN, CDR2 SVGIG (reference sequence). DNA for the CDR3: TGTGCCTGGAGTGTACCGGTCTTAGCCTATGGCTACACCTTC. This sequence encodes CAWSVPVLAYGYTF.

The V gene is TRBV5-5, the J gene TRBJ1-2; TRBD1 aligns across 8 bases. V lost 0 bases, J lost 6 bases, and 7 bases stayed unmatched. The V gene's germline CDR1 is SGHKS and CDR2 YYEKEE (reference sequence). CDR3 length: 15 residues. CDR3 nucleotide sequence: TGTGCCAGCAGCTTGGGACAGGGGCATACGGATGGCTACACCTTC. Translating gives CASSLGQGHTDGYTF.

The CDR3 loop is CASTPPGQEEETQYF. CDR3 sequence (DNA): TGTGCCAGCACTCCACCGGGACAGGAGGAAGAGACCCAGTACTTC. The chain couples TRBV21-1 to TRBJ2-5; no DNA check was done on the table's D call, TRBD1. TRBV21-1 is designated a pseudogene. This CDR3 comprises 15 residues.

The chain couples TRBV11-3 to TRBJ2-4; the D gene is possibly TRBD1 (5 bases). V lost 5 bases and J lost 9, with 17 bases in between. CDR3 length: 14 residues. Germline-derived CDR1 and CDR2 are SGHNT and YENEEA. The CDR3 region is CASSRTQGMGIQYF. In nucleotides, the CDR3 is TGTGCCAGCAGCCGAACCCAGGGAATGGGCATTCAGTACTTC.

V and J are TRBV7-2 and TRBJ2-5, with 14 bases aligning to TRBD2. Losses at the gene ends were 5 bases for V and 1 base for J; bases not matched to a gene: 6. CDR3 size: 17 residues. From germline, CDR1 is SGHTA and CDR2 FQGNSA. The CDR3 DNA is TGTGCCAGCAGCAAGGGACTAGCGGGGGATCGCCAAGAGACCCAGTACTTC. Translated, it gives CASSKGLAGDRQETQYF.

For the CDR3, the DNA is TGTGCCAGCAGCCGCGACAGGGGCATCGGCTATGGCTACACCTTC. This encodes CASSRDRGIGYGYTF. This chain uses TRBV7-2 with TRBJ1-2, with 8 bases lining up with TRBD1. The CDR3 totals 15 residues. Trimming took 5 bases from V and 4 from J; bases not matched to a gene: 9. CDR1 is SGHTA, CDR2 FQGNSA, per germline.

CDR3 DNA: TGCGCCAGCAGCGGGAGCTACTGGGACACGAACACCGGGGAGCTGTTTTTT. Encoded protein: CASSGSYWDTNTGELFF. V gene TRBV4-3 combines with J gene TRBJ2-2; TRBD1 might be the D (6 bases). V shed 5 bases and J shed 0 bases, with 16 bases lying between them. CDR1 and CDR2 (germline): LGHNA, YSLEER. The CDR3 runs 17 residues.

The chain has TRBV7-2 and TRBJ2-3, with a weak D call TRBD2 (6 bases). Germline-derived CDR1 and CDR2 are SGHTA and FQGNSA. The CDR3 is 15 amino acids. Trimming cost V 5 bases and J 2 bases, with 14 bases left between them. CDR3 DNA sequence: TGTGCCAGCAGCCGTGGGGGACTCTCCACAGATACGCAGTATTTT. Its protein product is CASSRGGLSTDTQYF. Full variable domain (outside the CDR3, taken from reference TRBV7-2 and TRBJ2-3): GAGVSQSPSNKVTEKGKDVELRCDPISGHTALYWYRQSLGQGLEFLIYFQGNSAPDKSGLPSDRFSAERTGGSVSTLTIQRTQQEDSAVYLCASSRGGLSTDTQYFGPGTRLTVL.

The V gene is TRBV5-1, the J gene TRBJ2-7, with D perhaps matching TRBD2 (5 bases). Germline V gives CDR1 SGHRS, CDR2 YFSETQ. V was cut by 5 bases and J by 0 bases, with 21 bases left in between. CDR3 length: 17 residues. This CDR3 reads CASRRGQIGGDSYEQYF. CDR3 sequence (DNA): TGCGCCAGCAGGAGAGGGCAGATTGGAGGAGACTCCTACGAGCAGTACTTC.

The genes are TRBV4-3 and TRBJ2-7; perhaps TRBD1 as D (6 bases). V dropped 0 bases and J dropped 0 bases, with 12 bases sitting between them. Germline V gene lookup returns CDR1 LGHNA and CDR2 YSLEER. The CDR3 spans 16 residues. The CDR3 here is CASSQEARDNSYEQYF. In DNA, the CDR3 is TGCGCCAGCAGCCAAGAGGCACGGGACAACTCCTACGAGCAGTACTTC.

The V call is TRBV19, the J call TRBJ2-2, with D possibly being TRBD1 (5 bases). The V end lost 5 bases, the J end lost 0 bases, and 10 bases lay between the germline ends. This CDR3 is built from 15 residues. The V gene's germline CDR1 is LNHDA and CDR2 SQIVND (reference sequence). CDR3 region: CASSVTGSNTGELFF. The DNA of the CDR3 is TGTGCCAGTAGTGTAACAGGATCGAACACCGGGGAGCTGTTTTTT.

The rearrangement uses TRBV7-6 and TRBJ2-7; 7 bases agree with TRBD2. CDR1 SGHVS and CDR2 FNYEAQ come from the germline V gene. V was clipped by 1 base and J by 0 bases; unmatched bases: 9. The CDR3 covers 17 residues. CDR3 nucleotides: TGTGCCAGCAGCTTAGGGGCTAGCGGTACCTTCTCCTACGAGCAGTACTTC. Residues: CASSLGASGTFSYEQYF. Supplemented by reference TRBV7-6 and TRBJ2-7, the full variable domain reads GAGVSQSPRYKVTKRGQDVALRCDPISGHVSLYWYRQALGQGPEFLTYFNYEAQQDKSGLPNDRFSAERPEGSISTLTIQRTEQRDSAMYRCASSLGASGTFSYEQYFGPGTRLTVT.